This is a list of T cell receptor beta chains from one sample in a study of blood T cells in healthy people across ages. TCRdb used MiXCR to reprocess the 5' RACE reads, holding one entry per CDR3 protein. The table lists 1.8 million or so distinct CDR3 sequences, around 42% of them singletons. The specimen was blood. The receptors here all came from a human donor in good health. The CDR3 runs from the conserved cysteine through the conserved F or W. The D gene is left open where the match is weak. Size values are once, few and many counts, or a class for expanded clones, and some rows have none.

TRBV29-1,TRBD2,-,TRBJ2-1,CSVTGGPYNEQFF,TGCAGCGTAACGGGGGGGCCATACAATGAGCAGTTCTTC
TRBV7-2,TRBD1,-,TRBJ2-5,CASSESGTVGWEQYF,TGTGCCAGCAGCGAATCCGGGACAGTGGGCTGGGAGCAGTACTTC
TRBV29-1,-,-,TRBJ1-2,CSVEHGHCYGYTF,TGCAGCGTTGAACACGGACATTGTTATGGCTACACCTTC
TRBV20-1,TRBD1,-,TRBJ1-3,CSARTGVFSGNTIYF,TGCAGTGCTAGGACAGGGGTTTTCTCTGGAAACACCATATATTTT
TRBV7-2,-,few,TRBJ2-6,CASSSKDRPSSGANVLTF,TGTGCCAGCAGCTCCAAGGACCGACCAAGCTCTGGGGCCAACGTCCTGACTTTC
TRBV6-1,-,-,TRBJ2-7,CASHDGGGTYYEQYF,TGTGCCAGCCACGACGGGGGCGGAACGTACTACGAGCAGTACTTC
TRBV7-3,TRBD2,few,TRBJ2-1,CASSLRGRVLAGGYNEQFF,TGTGCCAGCAGCTTAAGGGGTCGCGTTCTAGCGGGGGGGTACAATGAGCAGTTCTTC
TRBV18,TRBD2,few,TRBJ2-3,CASSPTTRGGTRDTQYF,TGTGCCAGCTCACCCACTACTCGCGGGGGGACCCGGGATACGCAGTATTTT
TRBV27,TRBD2,-,TRBJ2-2,CASSFSSGGPPGELFF,TGTGCCAGCAGTTTTTCGAGCGGGGGCCCCCCCGGGGAGCTGTTTTTT
TRBV6-2/TRBV6-3,-,-,TRBJ1-5,CASSYELGDADEPQHF,TGTGCCAGCAGTTACGAACTTGGGGATGCGGATGAGCCCCAGCATTTT
TRBV29-1,TRBD1,-,TRBJ1-2,CSVYKPGTGDGYTF,TGCAGCGTATACAAACCCGGGACAGGGGATGGCTACACCTTC
TRBV12-3/TRBV12-4,TRBD1,-,TRBJ1-1,CASSPGTGAVRTEAFF,TGTGCCAGCAGTCCCGGGACAGGGGCCGTTAGGACTGAAGCTTTCTTT
TRBV2,-,-,TRBJ1-1,CASSDDVTEAFF,TGTGCCAGCAGTGATGATGTAACTGAAGCTTTCTTT
TRBV28,-,many,TRBJ1-4,CASSLFQGYTNEKLFF,TGTGCCAGCAGTTTATTTCAGGGATATACTAATGAAAAACTGTTTTTT
TRBV20-1,-,-,TRBJ2-5,CSARSPWGGEETQYF,TGCAGTGCTAGATCCCCCTGGGGAGGAGAAGAGACCCAGTACTTC
TRBV28,-,-,TRBJ2-1,CASSLPGPYNEQFF,TGTGCCAGCAGTTTGCCAGGCCCCTACAATGAGCAGTTCTTC
TRBV9,TRBD1,-,TRBJ2-7,CASSVAGTARYEQYF,TGTGCCAGCAGCGTAGCAGGGACAGCACGCTACGAGCAGTACTTC